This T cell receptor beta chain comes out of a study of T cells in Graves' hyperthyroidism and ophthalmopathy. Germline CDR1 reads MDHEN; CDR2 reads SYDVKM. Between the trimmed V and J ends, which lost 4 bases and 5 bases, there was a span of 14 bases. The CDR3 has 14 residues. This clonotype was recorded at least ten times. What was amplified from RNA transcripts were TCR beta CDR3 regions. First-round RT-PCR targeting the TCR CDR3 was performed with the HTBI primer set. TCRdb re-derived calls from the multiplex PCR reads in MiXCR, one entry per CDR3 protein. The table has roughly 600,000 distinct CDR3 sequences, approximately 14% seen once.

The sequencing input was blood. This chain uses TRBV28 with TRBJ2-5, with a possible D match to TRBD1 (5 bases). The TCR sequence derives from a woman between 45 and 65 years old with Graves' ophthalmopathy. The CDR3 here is CASSSIPGLETQYF. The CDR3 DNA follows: TGTGCCAGCAGTTCCATCCCAGGGCTGGAGACCCAGTACTTC.